This TCR beta chain emerged from a study of shared clonotypes between healthy human individuals. Overall study findings and caveats: The study's rarefaction showed incomplete sorted-subset sequencing despite large depth. Relative to clonotypes present in all four donors, those not shared had lower generation probabilities. Estimated richness values were generally larger in naive subsets than in memory subsets.

Germline V gene lookup returns CDR1 MNHEY and CDR2 SVGAGI. V lost 2 bases and J lost 5, with 12 bases in between. This CDR3 is built from 14 residues. Profiled with immunoSEQ multiplex PCR; TCRdb holds only in-frame clones, not every one. The sample has 2 million to 2.5 million clones; 93% are singletons. Details on this clone: The antigen remains unidentified.

The sample consisted of naive CD4+ T cells from PBMCs. Documented subset: CD45RA+ positively selected. This sequence originates from a man between 18 and 35 years old in good health. Some clones in this sample may be carry-over from other donors' samples. The chain couples TRBV6-5 to TRBJ1-1; no firm D call. This CDR3 is CASSYSNRRTEAFF. The CDR3 nucleotides are TGTGCCAGCAGTTACAGTAACAGAAGAACTGAAGCTTTCTTT.